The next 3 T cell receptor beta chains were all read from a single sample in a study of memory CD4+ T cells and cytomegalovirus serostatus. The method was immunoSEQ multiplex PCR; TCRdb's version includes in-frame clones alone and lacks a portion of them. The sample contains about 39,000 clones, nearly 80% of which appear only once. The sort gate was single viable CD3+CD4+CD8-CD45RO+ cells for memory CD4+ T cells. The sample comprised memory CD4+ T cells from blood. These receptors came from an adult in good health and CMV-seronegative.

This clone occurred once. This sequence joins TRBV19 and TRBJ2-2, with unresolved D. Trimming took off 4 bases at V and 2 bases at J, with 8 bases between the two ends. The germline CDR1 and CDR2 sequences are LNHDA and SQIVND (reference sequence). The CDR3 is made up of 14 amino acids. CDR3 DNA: TGTGCCAGTAGTACGGATTTTAACACCGGGGAGCTGTTTTTT. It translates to CASSTDFNTGELFF.

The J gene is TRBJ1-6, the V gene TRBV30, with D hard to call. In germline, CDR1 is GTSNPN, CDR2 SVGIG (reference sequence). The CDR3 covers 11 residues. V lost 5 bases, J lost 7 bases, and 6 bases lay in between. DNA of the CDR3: TGTGCCTGGGGGCGGAATTCACCCCTCCACTTT. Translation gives CAWGRNSPLHF.

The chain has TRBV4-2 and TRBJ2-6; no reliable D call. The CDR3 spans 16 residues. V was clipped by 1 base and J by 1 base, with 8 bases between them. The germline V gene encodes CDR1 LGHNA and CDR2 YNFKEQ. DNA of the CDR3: TGTGCCAGCAGCCAAGCTGGATCGTCTGGGGCCAACGTCCTGACTTTC. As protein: CASSQAGSSGANVLTF.